What follows are 25 T cell receptor beta chains derived from one specimen sequenced in a study of blood T cell repertoires in COVID-19. The method was immunoSEQ multiplex PCR; TCRdb's version includes in-frame clones alone and lacks a portion of them. The profile covers approximately 260,000 clones, with around 88% appearing a single time and roughly 1.2% taken by the ten largest. Material for sequencing was PBMCs or T cells enriched from blood (not recorded which). Receptors originate from a woman in her forties with acute COVID-19.

The chain has TRBV7-3 and TRBJ1-6; TRBD1 agrees at 8 bases. This CDR3 is built from 15 residues. Losses at the gene ends were 0 bases for V and 8 bases for J; bases not matched to a gene: 3. Germline V gene data show CDR1 as SGHTA and CDR2 as FQGTGA. The CDR3 loop reads CASSLTGQGYSPLHF. The CDR3 DNA follows: TGTGCCAGCAGCTTAACAGGACAGGGTTATTCACCCCTCCACTTT.

The gene calls are TRBV7-9 and TRBJ1-1; D gene ambiguous. Germline assignment: CDR1 SEHNR and CDR2 FQNEAQ (reference sequence). The V and J ends lost 3 bases and 3 bases respectively, with 5 bases between them. This CDR3 comprises 12 residues. The CDR3 reads CASSFGDTEAFF. The CDR3 DNA reads TGTGCCAGCAGCTTCGGTGACACTGAAGCTTTCTTT.

The rearrangement uses TRBV5-1 and TRBJ1-6, with TRBD1 matching over 11 bases. Trimming took 3 bases from V and 10 from J; bases not matched to a gene: 6. This CDR3 has 15 amino acids. Per germline, CDR1 SGHRS and CDR2 YFSETQ. CDR3 nucleotide sequence: TGCGCCAGCAGCTCCGTGGACAGGGGGCACTCACCCCTCCACTTT. It encodes CASSSVDRGHSPLHF.

This clone was seen a handful of times. This chain connects TRBV29-1 to TRBJ2-3, with 7 bases aligning to TRBD1. This CDR3 is built from 13 residues. Germline lookup yields CDR1 SQVTM and CDR2 ANQGSEA. After removal of 6 bases from V and 6 bases from J, the junction contained 9 bases not matched to a gene. The CDR3 nucleotides are TGCAGCGTCCGTCACAGGGGTGAGGATACGCAGTATTTT. Amino acid sequence: CSVRHRGEDTQYF.

This sequence joins TRBV7-2 and TRBJ1-1; D unclear. Per the germline V gene, CDR1 is SGHTA and CDR2 is FQGNSA. This CDR3 is built from 15 residues. Trimming removed 2 bases at V and 1 base at J, with 11 bases between. The CDR3 DNA sequence: TGTGCCAGCAGCTTAAAAGTAAGCCCGAACACTGAAGCTTTCTTT. Its translation: CASSLKVSPNTEAFF. The whole variable domain, filled in from reference TRBV7-2 and TRBJ1-1, reads GAGVSQSPSNKVTEKGKDVELRCDPISGHTALYWYRQSLGQGLEFLIYFQGNSAPDKSGLPSDRFSAERTGGSVSTLTIQRTQQEDSAVYLCASSLKVSPNTEAFFGQGTRLTVV.

The rearrangement links TRBV4-3 to TRBJ1-4; D ambiguous. The germline gives CDR1 LGHNA, CDR2 YSLEER. V lost 0 bases to trimming and J lost 0 bases, with 11 bases between them. This CDR3 is 17 amino acids long. The CDR3 reads CASSQDGKGATNEKLFF. The DNA of the CDR3 is TGCGCCAGCAGCCAAGATGGGAAGGGAGCAACTAATGAAAAACTGTTTTTT.

This clone was seen a handful of times. The chain has TRBV5-6 and TRBJ2-2, with D possibly matching TRBD2 (5 bases). Germline V gene sequence: CDR1 SGHDT, CDR2 YYEEEE. V was shortened by 1 base and J by 1 base, with 14 bases between the two germline ends. The CDR3 covers 17 residues. The CDR3 sequence is CASSLLRERQNTGELFF. The CDR3 DNA reads as TGTGCCAGCAGCTTGTTGAGGGAGCGCCAGAACACCGGGGAGCTGTTTTTT.

The J gene is TRBJ1-2, the V gene TRBV5-6, with TRBD1 as a possible D gene (5 bases). The V end was cut by 4 bases, the J end by 0 bases, with 10 bases between. Germline V gives CDR1 SGHDT, CDR2 YYEEEE. The CDR3 extends over 14 amino acids. The CDR3 loop is CASSDLTANYGYTF. CDR3 nucleotides: TGTGCCAGCAGCGACCTGACAGCTAACTATGGCTACACCTTC.

This clone has only one observation. The rearrangement links TRBV3-1 (or the pseudogene TRBV3-2) to TRBJ1-6, with TRBD1 as a possible D gene (6 bases). Between the trimmed V and J ends, which lost 6 bases and 6 bases, there was a span of 12 bases. The CDR3 length is 14 residues. CDR1 is LGHDT and CDR2 is YNNKEL in the germline V gene (reference sequence). The CDR3 bases are TGTGCCAGCAGGGGCAGGGGCGGTAATTCACCCCTCCACTTT. Translated, it gives CASRGRGGNSPLHF.

This clone has a single count. This rearrangement joins TRBV11-3 to TRBJ1-6, with 8 bases matching TRBD1. Germline V gene lookup returns CDR1 SGHNT and CDR2 YENEEA. With 5 bases clipped from V and 6 bases from J, the junction kept 3 bases outside the gene matches. This CDR3 spans 14 amino acids. For the CDR3, the DNA is TGTGCCAGCAGCCGGACAGGGCTTAATTCACCCCTCCACTTT. This translates into CASSRTGLNSPLHF. The variable domain in full, completed from reference TRBV11-3 and TRBJ1-6, reads EAGVVQSPRYKIIEKKQPVAFWCNPISGHNTLYWYLQNLGQGPELLIRYENEEAVDDSQLPKDRFSAERLKGVDSTLKIQPAELGDSAVYLCASSRTGLNSPLHFGNGTRLTVT.

This sequence joins TRBV27 and TRBJ2-3, with D maybe TRBD1 (6 bases). This CDR3 is 14 amino acids long. The germline gives CDR1 MNHEY, CDR2 SMNVEV (reference sequence). Trimming cost V 6 bases and J 0 bases, with 10 bases left between them. The CDR3 nucleotides are TGTGCCAGCAGCACACAGGGTAGCACAGATACGCAGTATTTT. It yields the protein CASSTQGSTDTQYF.

This chain links TRBV6-5 with TRBJ2-5; possible D gene TRBD2, 6 bases. This CDR3 comprises 14 residues. V lost 10 bases and J 2 bases, leaving 17 bases between the germline ends. Per germline, CDR1 MNHEY and CDR2 SVGAGI. In DNA form, the CDR3 reads TGTGCCACTCGGCGGCTTGGGGGGCAAGAGACCCAGTACTTC. Its translation is CATRRLGGQETQYF.

This rearrangement joins TRBV28 to TRBJ2-1, with 10 bases matching TRBD2. CDR3 length equals 18 residues. V dropped 4 bases and J dropped 0; count of bases not matched to a gene: 9. Per the germline V gene, CDR1 is MDHEN and CDR2 is SYDVKM. The CDR3 DNA sequence: TGTGCCAGCAGTTCACCGGGACTAGCGCCCGGCTCCTACAATGAGCAGTTCTTC. It translates to CASSSPGLAPGSYNEQFF. The full variable domain, its missing parts supplied by reference TRBV28 and TRBJ2-1, is DVKVTQSSRYLVKRTGEKVFLECVQDMDHENMFWYRQDPGLGLRLIYFSYDVKMKEKGDIPEGYSVSREKKERFSLILESASTNQTSMYLCASSSPGLAPGSYNEQFFGPGTRLTVL.

The chain carries TRBV3-1 (or the pseudogene TRBV3-2) and TRBJ1-4, with a weak D call TRBD1 (6 bases). There are 14 residues in the CDR3. CDR1 LGHDT and CDR2 YNNKEL come from the germline V gene (reference sequence). V was pared by 4 bases and J by 5 bases, with 11 bases between. The CDR3 loop reads CASSPRGLNEKLFF. The CDR3 DNA sequence: TGTGCCAGCAGCCCCAGGGGTCTGAATGAAAAACTGTTTTTT.

The J gene is TRBJ2-3, the V gene TRBV9; D might be TRBD2 (7 bases). Trimming left V 7 bases short and J 0 bases short, with 9 bases between. The germline V gene has CDR1 SGDLS and CDR2 YYNGEE. The CDR3 has 13 amino acids. The CDR3 sequence is CASGRGSTDTQYF. As DNA, the CDR3 is TGTGCCAGCGGGAGGGGGAGCACAGATACGCAGTATTTT.

The rearrangement links TRBV7-3 to TRBJ2-1; 14 bases fit TRBD2. Germline V lookup: CDR1 SGHTA, CDR2 FQGTGA. With V trimmed by 3 bases and J by 9 bases, 7 bases remained unmatched. The CDR3 spans 16 residues. The CDR3 protein is CASSFGTSGSSGEQFF. The CDR3 DNA sequence: TGTGCCAGCAGCTTCGGGACTAGCGGGAGCTCGGGTGAGCAGTTCTTC. Variable domain in full (rest from reference TRBV7-3 and TRBJ2-1): GAGVSQTPSNKVTEKGKYVELRCDPISGHTALYWYRQSLGQGPEFLIYFQGTGAADDSGLPNDRFFAVRPEGSVSTLKIQRTERGDSAVYLCASSFGTSGSSGEQFFGPGTRLTVL.

The V gene is TRBV9, the J gene TRBJ1-2; 8 nucleotides line up with TRBD1. Germline lookup yields CDR1 SGDLS and CDR2 YYNGEE. V trimming: 0 bases; J trimming: 2 bases; junction bases outside the gene matches: 12. CDR3 length: 18 residues. The chain's CDR3 is CASSVAPGQGLLNYGYTF. In nucleotides, the CDR3 is TGTGCCAGCAGCGTAGCCCCCGGACAGGGACTCCTAAACTATGGCTACACCTTC.

The chain is built from TRBV19 and TRBJ1-2; 8 bases are a match to TRBD1. The ends lost 5 bases at V and 5 bases at J; junction bases unmatched: 10. The CDR3 is 15 amino acids. Germline assignment: CDR1 LNHDA and CDR2 SQIVND (reference sequence). The CDR3 here is CASSRGTGANYGYTF. The CDR3 coding sequence is TGTGCCAGTAGTCGGGGGACAGGAGCCAATTATGGCTACACCTTC.

This clone was seen only once. V is TRBV3-1 (or the pseudogene TRBV3-2) and J is TRBJ2-7; 12 nucleotides agree with TRBD2. Germline CDR1 reads LGHDT; CDR2 reads YNNKEL (reference sequence). Trimming took 0 bases from V and 0 from J; bases not matched to a gene: 6. This CDR3 contains 18 residues. The CDR3 sequence: CASSQDGTSGLVSYEQYF. The CDR3 nucleotides read TGTGCCAGCAGCCAAGATGGGACTAGCGGGCTGGTCTCCTACGAGCAGTACTTC.

The J gene is TRBJ1-1, the V gene TRBV12-3 or TRBV12-4, with D possibly matching TRBD1 (6 bases). The CDR3 runs 12 residues. Trimming stripped 8 bases from V and 11 bases from J, with 18 bases between. CDR3 region: CASALQGLEAFF. DNA for the CDR3: TGTGCCAGCGCCCTACAGGGTCTGGAGGCTTTCTTT.

The chain links TRBV15 to TRBJ1-4, with D possibly TRBD1 on 5 matching bases. V lost 5 bases, J lost 4 bases, and 14 bases lay in between. Germline V gives CDR1 LNHNV, CDR2 YYDKDF (reference sequence). The length of the CDR3 is 15 residues. The CDR3 sequence is CATSPRATVNEKLFF. In DNA, the CDR3 is TGTGCCACCAGCCCCAGGGCTACAGTTAATGAAAAACTGTTTTTT.

The chain uses TRBV12-3 or TRBV12-4 and TRBJ2-7; 8 bases line up with TRBD1. The CDR3 extends over 13 amino acids. J lost 4 bases, V lost 2 bases, and 1 base had no gene match. CDR3 sequence: CASSLQGAYEQYF. The CDR3 coding sequence is TGTGCCAGCAGTTTACAGGGGGCTTACGAGCAGTACTTC.

Only a few counts were recorded for this clone. V is TRBV7-9 and J is TRBJ2-3; 9 positions match TRBD1. CDR1 and CDR2 (germline): SEHNR, FQNEAQ (reference sequence). V was clipped by 5 bases and J by 4 bases; unmatched bases: 7. CDR3 length equals 15 residues. CDR3 coding DNA: TGTGCCAGCAGCGGCCCGACAGGGGGGGCAGATACGCAGTATTTT. Translated: CASSGPTGGADTQYF. The entire variable domain, with the rest obtained from reference TRBV7-9 and TRBJ2-3, is as follows: DTGVSQNPRHKITKRGQNVTFRCDPISEHNRLYWYRQTLGQGPEFLTYFQNEAQLEKSRLLSDRFSAERPKGSFSTLEIQRTEQGDSAMYLCASSGPTGGADTQYFGPGTRLTVL.

This clone appeared a single time. V is TRBV5-4 and J is TRBJ1-4, with 12 bases matching TRBD1. The CDR3 spans 15 residues. The V gene end was trimmed by 3 bases and the J gene end by 7 bases; junction bases not matched to a gene: 4. The germline CDR1 and CDR2 sequences are SGHNT and YYREEE (reference sequence). The CDR3 DNA sequence: TGTGCCAGCAGCTCGGAGGGACAGGGGGCTGAAAAACTGTTTTTT. Protein product: CASSSEGQGAEKLFF. The full variable domain, its missing parts supplied by reference TRBV5-4 and TRBJ1-4, is ETGVTQSPTHLIKTRGQQVTLRCSSQSGHNTVSWYQQALGQGPQFIFQYYREEENGRGNFPPRFSGLQFPNYSSELNVNALELDDSALYLCASSSEGQGAEKLFFGSGTQLSVL.

Written as DNA, the CDR3 is TGTGCCAGCAGCGGGGGCAGCCAAGAGACCCAGTACTTC. This encodes CASSGGSQETQYF. The chain has TRBV11-2 and TRBJ2-5; TRBD1 is a possible D gene (6 bases). CDR3 size: 13 residues. CDR1 SGHAT and CDR2 FQNNGV come from the germline V gene. V lost 5 bases, J lost 1 base, and 8 bases lay in between.